This T cell receptor (beta chain) originates from a study of control samples from healthy donors and cancer patients (dated by TCRdb to 2018 to 2021). Note on this clone: Its binding antigen is unknown. Within one base of it there is no much larger clone, and no base qualities were kept.

Library preparation was by the immunoSEQ multiplex PCR assay. The table was pulled from immuneACCESS by TCRdb, which kept in-frame rearrangements only. Such tables lose some clones; where checked, under half of the loss comes from unresolved V genes, and the rest has no known cause. The sample yields 95,000 to 150,000 clones; about 91% were counted once. The ten largest account for 3.4% of the sample. Sequences were obtained from blood. This receptor was identified in a man aged 40-55 years in good health.

The nucleotides read TGCGCCAGCAGCCACACGAACGACAGGGCCCCCCAGCATTTT. Translated, it gives CASSHTNDRAPQHF. The sequence links TRBV4-3 to TRBJ1-5; TRBD1 fits 7 bases in the junction. Looking up the germline V gene yields CDR1 LGHNA and CDR2 YSLEER. The CDR3 contains 14 residues, cysteine and phenylalanine counted. Left in the record is the CDR3 DNA by itself, 42 bases read in frame from the first base. For this chain, trimming is 3 bases at the V end and 10 bases at the J end, and the number of junction bases without a gene match is 9.